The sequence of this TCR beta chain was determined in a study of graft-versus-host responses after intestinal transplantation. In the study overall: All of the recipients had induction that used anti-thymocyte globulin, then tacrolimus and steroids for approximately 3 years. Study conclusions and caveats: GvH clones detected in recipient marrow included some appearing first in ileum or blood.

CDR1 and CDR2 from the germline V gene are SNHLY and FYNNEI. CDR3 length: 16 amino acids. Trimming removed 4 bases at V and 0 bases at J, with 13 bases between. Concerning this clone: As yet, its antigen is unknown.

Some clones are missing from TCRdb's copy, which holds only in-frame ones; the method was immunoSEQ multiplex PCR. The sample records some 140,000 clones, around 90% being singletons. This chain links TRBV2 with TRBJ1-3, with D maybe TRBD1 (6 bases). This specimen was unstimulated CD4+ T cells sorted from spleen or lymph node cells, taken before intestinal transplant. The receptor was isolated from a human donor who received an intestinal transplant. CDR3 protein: CASSVRGGLSGNTIYF. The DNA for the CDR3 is TGTGCCAGCAGTGTAAGGGGGGGCCTCTCTGGAAACACCATATATTTT.